Following are 7 T cell receptor beta chains from one sample sequenced in a study of T cell responses to AZD1222 COVID-19 vaccine. Produced via immunoSEQ multiplex PCR; TCRdb's table is partial and in-frame only. Among roughly 150,000 clones, about 85% were seen once, and the ten largest hold approximately 7%. This sample comprised peripheral blood, obtained after recovery from COVID-19. The receptors shown here come from an adult who had recovered from COVID-19.

In its sample, this clone was seen once. The rearrangement joins TRBV21-1 to TRBJ1-5; TRBD1 is the table's D call and was not checked against the DNA. TRBV21-1 is flagged as a pseudogene. The CDR3 consists of 17 residues. The CDR3 spells CASSCEDRQYSNQPQHF. In DNA form, the CDR3 reads TGTGCCAGCAGCTGCGAAGACAGACAGTATAGCAATCAGCCCCAGCATTTT.

J is TRBJ1-1 and V is TRBV5-6; D perhaps matches TRBD1 (5 bases). V was clipped by 3 bases and J by 1 base, with 10 bases between them. The CDR3 has 14 amino acids. In germline, CDR1 is SGHDT, CDR2 YYEEEE. The CDR3 loop is CASSWGLRNTEAFF. The CDR3 nucleotides read TGTGCCAGCAGCTGGGGACTGCGGAACACTGAAGCTTTCTTT.

The DNA for the CDR3 is TGTGCCACCGAAGGGACAGAAACACGGGGCTACACCTTC. Its translation is CATEGTETRGYTF. The chain has TRBV19 and TRBJ1-2, with TRBD1 matching over 7 bases. The CDR3 sequence is 13 residues long. Looked up from germline, CDR1 is LNHDA and CDR2 is SQIVND (reference sequence). J lost 8 bases, V lost 10 bases, and 13 bases had no gene match.

This clone was counted only a few times. The chain carries TRBV9 and TRBJ1-2; possibly TRBD1 for D (6 bases). V was cut by 3 bases and J by 3 bases, with 12 bases left in between. The CDR3 contains 14 residues. Germline-derived CDR1 and CDR2 are SGDLS and YYNGEE. CDR3 bases: TGTGCCAGCAGCGCGGGAGGGGGTCACTATGGCTACACCTTC. Translation gives CASSAGGGHYGYTF. Full variable domain (rest looked up from reference TRBV9 and TRBJ1-2): DSGVTQTPKHLITATGQRVTLRCSPRSGDLSVYWYQQSLDQGLQFLIQYYNGEERAKGNILERFSAQQFPDLHSELNLSSLELGDSALYFCASSAGGGHYGYTFGSGTRLTVV.

This chain uses TRBV5-1 with TRBJ2-1; D might be TRBD1 (6 bases). Trimming stripped 4 bases from V and 8 bases from J, with 13 bases between. Germline V gene data show CDR1 as SGHRS and CDR2 as YFSETQ. The CDR3 has 13 amino acids. The CDR3: CASSRSEGDEQFF. The DNA of the CDR3 is TGCGCCAGCAGCCGCTCTGAGGGGGATGAGCAGTTCTTC.

V and J are TRBV7-6 and TRBJ2-5, with D possibly matching TRBD1 (7 bases). This CDR3 is built from 16 residues. Germline V gives CDR1 SGHVS, CDR2 FNYEAQ. Trimming cost V 1 base and J 1 base, with 13 bases left between them. DNA of the CDR3: TGTGCCAGCAGCTTAGGAGCGGAGGGGGCCCAAGAGACCCAGTACTTC. Its protein product is CASSLGAEGAQETQYF.

This sequence joins TRBV7-3 and TRBJ1-1, with D uncertain. Trimming pared 2 bases from V and 6 bases from J, leaving 10 bases between. Germline V gene lookup returns CDR1 SGHTA and CDR2 FQGTGA. This CDR3 spans 13 amino acids. The CDR3 sequence is CASSLAGLAEAFF. The DNA for the CDR3 is TGTGCCAGCAGCTTAGCGGGATTGGCTGAAGCTTTCTTT.